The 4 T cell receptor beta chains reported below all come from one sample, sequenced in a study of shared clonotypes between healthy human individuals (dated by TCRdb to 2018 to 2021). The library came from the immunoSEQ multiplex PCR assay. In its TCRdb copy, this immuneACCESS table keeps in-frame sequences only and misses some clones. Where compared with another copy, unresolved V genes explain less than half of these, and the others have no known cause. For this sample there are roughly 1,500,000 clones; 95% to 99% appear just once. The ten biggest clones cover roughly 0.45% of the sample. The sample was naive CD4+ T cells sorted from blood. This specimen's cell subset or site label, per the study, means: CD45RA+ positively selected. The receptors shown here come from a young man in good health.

As DNA, the CDR3 is TGTGCCAGCTATGAAAGACCAACGAGGCCCCAGCATTTT. Encoded protein: CASYERPTRPQHF. The V call is TRBV28, the J call TRBJ1-5; D is undetermined. Trimming shortened V by 8 bases and J by 9 bases, and 17 bases separated the two germline ends. The V gene's germline CDR1 is MDHEN and CDR2 SYDVKM. The CDR3 runs 13 residues.

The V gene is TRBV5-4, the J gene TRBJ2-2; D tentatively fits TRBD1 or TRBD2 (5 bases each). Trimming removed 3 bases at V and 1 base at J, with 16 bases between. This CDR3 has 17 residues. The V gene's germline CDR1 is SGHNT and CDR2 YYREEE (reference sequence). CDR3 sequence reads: CASSWWGRRQNTGELFF. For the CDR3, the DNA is TGTGCCAGCAGCTGGTGGGGGAGACGGCAGAACACCGGGGAGCTGTTTTTT.

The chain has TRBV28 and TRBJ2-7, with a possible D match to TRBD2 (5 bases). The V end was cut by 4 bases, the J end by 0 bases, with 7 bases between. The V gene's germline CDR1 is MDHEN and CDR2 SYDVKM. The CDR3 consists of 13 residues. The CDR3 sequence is CASSYGNSYEQYF. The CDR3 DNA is TGTGCCAGCAGTTACGGGAACTCCTACGAGCAGTACTTC.

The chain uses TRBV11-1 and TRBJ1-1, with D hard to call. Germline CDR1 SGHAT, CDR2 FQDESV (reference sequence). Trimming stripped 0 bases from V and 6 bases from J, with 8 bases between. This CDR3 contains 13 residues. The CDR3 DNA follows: TGTGCCAGCAGCTTAGCATTTGGGGCTGAAGCTTTCTTT. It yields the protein CASSLAFGAEAFF. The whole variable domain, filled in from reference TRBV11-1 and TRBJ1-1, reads EAEVAQSPRYKITEKSQAVAFWCDPISGHATLYWYRQILGQGPELLVQFQDESVVDDSQLPKDRFSAERLKGVDSTLKIQPAELGDSAMYLCASSLAFGAEAFFGQGTRLTVV.